These 32 T cell receptor beta chains originate from one sample sequenced in a study of T cell changes during pregnancy in multiple sclerosis (dated by TCRdb to the late 2010s). To prepare the library, the immunoSEQ multiplex PCR assay was applied. The immuneACCESS repertoire file appears here via TCRdb, limited to in-frame rearrangements. These files lack a portion of the clones; in checked studies, under half of the deficit traces to unresolved V genes, and the cause of the others is not known. This sample is represented by under 65,000 clones; about 93% of them were singletons. 2.6% of the sample is held by the ten biggest clonotypes. Sequenced material: CD8+ T cells from peripheral blood mononuclear cells, taken in the third trimester of pregnancy. The source of these receptors is a female donor with multiple sclerosis, enrolled in a pregnancy study.

This clone was seen only once. The chain couples TRBV10-3 to TRBJ1-3; TRBD1 matches 7 bases. CDR1 and CDR2 from the germline V gene are ENHRY and SYGVKD. The CDR3 has 16 residues. V lost 2 bases to trimming and J lost 0 bases; unmatched junction nucleotides: 4. CDR3 DNA sequence: TGTGCCATCAGTGAGGTACAGGGGAACTCTGGAAACACCATATATTTT. Translation: CAISEVQGNSGNTIYF.

The rearrangement uses TRBV7-9 and TRBJ1-1, with 7 nucleotides matching TRBD1. CDR1 is SEHNR and CDR2 is FQNEAQ in the germline V gene (reference sequence). The CDR3 sequence is 16 residues long. J was trimmed by 5 bases and V by 1 base; bases with no gene match: 10. The CDR3 coding sequence is TGTGCCAGCAGCTTAGTTGAACAGGGGATGATTACTGAAGCTTTCTTT. Protein product: CASSLVEQGMITEAFF.

The chain is built from TRBV4-3 and TRBJ1-2; tentatively, D is TRBD1 (5 bases). In germline, CDR1 is LGHNA, CDR2 YSLEER. Between the trimmed V and J ends, which lost 2 bases and 3 bases, there was a span of 13 bases. CDR3 length equals 15 residues. The CDR3 is CASSQTGGLDYGYTF. Written as DNA, the CDR3 is TGCGCCAGCAGCCAAACGGGGGGACTAGACTATGGCTACACCTTC.

The CDR3 sequence: CASSQVLGGIQYF. The CDR3 DNA sequence: TGTGCCAGCAGCCAAGTCCTAGGAGGCATTCAGTACTTC. The chain links TRBV4-2 to TRBJ2-4; a possible D gene is TRBD2 (5 bases). In germline, CDR1 is LGHNA, CDR2 YNFKEQ. V shed 1 base and J shed 9 bases, with 10 bases lying between them. CDR3 length: 13 residues.

This clone was counted only a few times. The genes are TRBV7-9 and TRBJ1-5; no clear D. Trimming removed 5 bases from V and 4 bases from J, with 6 bases in between. This CDR3 contains 12 residues. Germline loops: CDR1 SEHNR, CDR2 FQNEAQ (reference sequence). The CDR3 DNA reads as TGTGCCAGCAGCGCCTATAATCAGCCCCAGCATTTT. It is translated as CASSAYNQPQHF. Variable domain in full (rest from reference TRBV7-9 and TRBJ1-5): DTGVSQNPRHKITKRGQNVTFRCDPISEHNRLYWYRQTLGQGPEFLTYFQNEAQLEKSRLLSDRFSAERPKGSFSTLEIQRTEQGDSAMYLCASSAYNQPQHFGDGTRLSIL.

V usage is TRBV28 and J usage is TRBJ2-7, with 10 bases fitting TRBD2. The CDR3 is 16 residues long. Per the germline V gene, CDR1 is MDHEN and CDR2 is SYDVKM. V lost 5 bases, J lost 0 bases, and 7 bases stayed unmatched. CDR3 DNA sequence: TGTGCCAGCAGTCCGCGACTAGCGGGCCTCTCCTACGAGCAGTACTTC. Protein: CASSPRLAGLSYEQYF. Based on the CDR3 plus reference TRBV28 and TRBJ2-7, the full variable domain is DVKVTQSSRYLVKRTGEKVFLECVQDMDHENMFWYRQDPGLGLRLIYFSYDVKMKEKGDIPEGYSVSREKKERFSLILESASTNQTSMYLCASSPRLAGLSYEQYFGPGTRLTVT.

The genes are TRBV15 and TRBJ2-2; 8 bases line up with TRBD1. Germline CDR1 LNHNV, CDR2 YYDKDF (reference sequence). V was clipped by 0 bases and J by 4 bases; unmatched bases: 7. This CDR3 contains 17 residues. CDR3 DNA: TGTGCCACCAGCAGAGACGGGACAGGACTGAGCACCGGGGAGCTGTTTTTT. The encoded protein is CATSRDGTGLSTGELFF.

The V gene is TRBV7-9, the J gene TRBJ2-5, with D perhaps TRBD2 (5 bases). The CDR3 totals 16 residues. CDR1 and CDR2 (germline): SEHNR, FQNEAQ (reference sequence). V lost 3 bases and J lost 4, with 18 bases in between. The CDR3 protein is CASSFSEGEGRETQYF. The CDR3 DNA follows: TGTGCCAGCAGCTTTTCCGAGGGAGAGGGTCGAGAGACCCAGTACTTC.

The chain joins TRBV6-1 to TRBJ2-1; no reliable D call. The CDR3 has 13 residues. The V end lost 11 bases, the J end lost 9 bases, and 20 bases lay between the germline ends. Germline lookup yields CDR1 MNHNS and CDR2 SASEGT. The CDR3 reads CAVSDQVHVEQFF. CDR3 coding DNA: TGTGCCGTGAGTGATCAGGTTCATGTTGAGCAGTTCTTC.

For the CDR3, the DNA is TGTGCCAGCAGTTTCTCCACCCTAGCCTTTTATAGCAATCAGCCCCAGCATTTT. Encoded protein: CASSFSTLAFYSNQPQHF. This chain joins TRBV28 and TRBJ1-5; no clear D. The CDR3 has 18 amino acids. Trimming pared 3 bases from V and 0 bases from J, leaving 18 bases between. Germline V gene lookup returns CDR1 MDHEN and CDR2 SYDVKM.

The CDR3: CASSTRTGYTEAFF. CDR3 DNA sequence: TGTGCCAGCAGTACGCGGACAGGATACACTGAAGCTTTCTTT. The chain carries TRBV27 and TRBJ1-1; 7 bases are shared with TRBD1. The length of the CDR3 is 14 residues. Germline CDR1 MNHEY, CDR2 SMNVEV (reference sequence). Trimming removed 5 bases from V and 3 bases from J; junction bases left unmatched: 6.

The chain recombines TRBV11-2 with TRBJ2-1, with D maybe TRBD2 (5 bases). CDR1 and CDR2 from the germline V gene are SGHAT and FQNNGV. The CDR3 extends over 12 amino acids. V lost 2 bases and J 6 bases, leaving 5 bases between the germline ends. This CDR3 is CASSLTSNEQFF. CDR3 nucleotide sequence: TGTGCCAGCAGCTTAACTAGCAATGAGCAGTTCTTC.

The chain has TRBV5-1 and TRBJ1-2; 12 nucleotides agree with TRBD1. Germline trimming cut 4 bases from V and 3 bases from J; bases unmatched to any gene: 10. The CDR3 is 17 amino acids. The germline gives CDR1 SGHRS, CDR2 YFSETQ. CDR3 in amino acids: CASSPRDRGRNYYGYTF. The DNA of the CDR3 is TGCGCCAGCAGCCCCCGGGACAGGGGGCGAAACTACTATGGCTACACCTTC.

The chain uses TRBV10-2 and TRBJ2-7; 7 bases agree with TRBD1. Per germline, CDR1 WSHSY and CDR2 SAAADI. After removal of 2 bases from V and 3 bases from J, the junction contained 4 bases not matched to a gene. The CDR3 sequence is 14 residues long. The CDR3 DNA is TGCGCCAGCAGTGAGCCGGGGACAGTCTACGAGCAGTACTTC. Protein product: CASSEPGTVYEQYF.

The chain employs TRBV4-1 and TRBJ2-1; 11 bases are shared with TRBD2. V was clipped by 4 bases and J by 8 bases; unmatched bases: 7. CDR3 length: 15 residues. Germline values: CDR1 MGHRA, CDR2 YSYEKL. The CDR3 loop reads CASSPTSGMKDEQFF. The CDR3 nucleotides are TGCGCCAGCAGCCCGACTAGCGGGATGAAGGATGAGCAGTTCTTC.

V gene TRBV28 combines with J gene TRBJ2-2; 9 bases line up with TRBD2. Germline trimming cut 5 bases from V and 3 bases from J; bases unmatched to any gene: 1. The germline CDR1 and CDR2 sequences are MDHEN and SYDVKM. This CDR3 is 14 amino acids long. The CDR3 here is CASSLAGHTGELFF. In nucleotides, the CDR3 is TGTGCCAGCAGTCTAGCGGGGCACACCGGGGAGCTGTTTTTT.

The rearrangement uses TRBV2 and TRBJ2-5; D may be TRBD1 (5 bases). The CDR3 contains 14 residues. Germline loops: CDR1 SNHLY, CDR2 FYNNEI. The germline V and J ends were trimmed by 3 bases and 5 bases, with 13 bases remaining between them. Here the CDR3 reads CASSDPGRAETQYF. The CDR3 coding sequence is TGTGCCAGCAGTGACCCCGGCAGGGCGGAGACCCAGTACTTC.

CDR3 nucleotides: TGCGCCAGCAGCTTGGAGGCGGGGGCCACAGATACGCAGTATTTT. This codes for CASSLEAGATDTQYF. The chain recombines TRBV5-1 with TRBJ2-3; weak D call: TRBD2 (7 bases). CDR1 SGHRS and CDR2 YFSETQ come from the germline V gene. Trimming removed 0 bases from V and 2 bases from J, with 10 bases in between. CDR3 size: 15 residues.

The CDR3 DNA sequence: TGTGCCAGTAGTATGGGGCTCTCGGATGAAAAACTGTTTTTT. This encodes CASSMGLSDEKLFF. The chain couples TRBV19 to TRBJ1-4; the D gene is possibly TRBD1 (5 bases). Trimming stripped 3 bases from V and 6 bases from J, with 11 bases between. Germline V gene sequence: CDR1 LNHDA, CDR2 SQIVND (reference sequence). The CDR3 contains 14 residues. The whole variable domain, filled in from reference TRBV19 and TRBJ1-4, reads DGGITQSPKYLFRKEGQNVTLSCEQNLNHDAMYWYRQDPGQGLRLIYYSQIVNDFQKGDIAEGYSVSREKKESFPLTVTSAQKNPTAFYLCASSMGLSDEKLFFGSGTQLSVL.

This clone was observed a few times. This rearrangement joins TRBV5-1 to TRBJ1-1, with D perhaps matching TRBD1 (5 bases). V dropped 0 bases and J dropped 6 bases, with 6 bases sitting between them. Germline V gene lookup returns CDR1 SGHRS and CDR2 YFSETQ. The CDR3 is 12 amino acids. CDR3 sequence reads: CASSLEGAEAFF. The CDR3 nucleotides are TGCGCCAGCAGCTTGGAAGGGGCTGAAGCTTTCTTT. Filled out from reference TRBV5-1 and TRBJ1-1, the complete variable domain reads KAGVTQTPRYLIKTRGQQVTLSCSPISGHRSVSWYQQTPGQGLQFLFEYFSETQRNKGNFPGRFSGRQFSNSRSEMNVSTLELGDSALYLCASSLEGAEAFFGQGTRLTVV.

The chain recombines TRBV5-6 with TRBJ2-5, with 15 bases aligning to TRBD2. The CDR3 sequence is 16 residues long. J lost 5 bases, V lost 4 bases, and 6 bases had no gene match. Germline V CDR1 and CDR2: SGHDT, YYEEEE. The CDR3 DNA reads TGTGCCAGCAGCGTGGGACTAGCGGGAGGTTGGGAGACCCAGTACTTC. Translated, it gives CASSVGLAGGWETQYF. Together with reference TRBV5-6 and TRBJ2-5, the CDR3 gives the full variable domain: DAGVTQSPTHLIKTRGQQVTLRCSPKSGHDTVSWYQQALGQGPQFIFQYYEEEERQRGNFPDRFSGHQFPNYSSELNVNALLLGDSALYLCASSVGLAGGWETQYFGPGTRLLVL.

This rearrangement joins TRBV5-6 to TRBJ2-7; 8 nucleotides agree with TRBD2. CDR1 is SGHDT and CDR2 is YYEEEE in the germline V gene. This CDR3 has 17 amino acids. V shed 0 bases, J shed 3 bases, and the junction held 11 bases outside the gene matches. CDR3 sequence (DNA): TGTGCCAGCAGCTTGGTACTCCGGGAGGGCCGGGTCTACGAGCAGTACTTC. This translates into CASSLVLREGRVYEQYF.

V is TRBV13 and J is TRBJ2-7, with 7 bases that match TRBD1. The CDR3 length is 14 residues. V shed 4 bases and J 4 bases; nucleotides not matched to a gene: 7. Germline V gives CDR1 PRHDT, CDR2 FYEKMQ (reference sequence). The CDR3 DNA reads TGTGCCAGCAGCTCCGGGACAGAGTTTTACGAGCAGTACTTC. Translated, it gives CASSSGTEFYEQYF. Full variable domain (rest looked up from reference TRBV13 and TRBJ2-7): AAGVIQSPRHLIKEKRETATLKCYPIPRHDTVYWYQQGPGQDPQFLISFYEKMQSDKGSIPDRFSAQQFSDYHSELNMSSLELGDSALYFCASSSGTEFYEQYFGPGTRLTVT.

CDR3 in amino acids: CASSPQGGGTYEQYF. The DNA for the CDR3 is TGCGCCAGCAGCCCCCAGGGCGGGGGGACCTACGAGCAGTACTTC. The V call is TRBV4-3, the J call TRBJ2-7, with TRBD2 matching over 8 bases. This CDR3 has 15 amino acids. Germline-derived CDR1 and CDR2 are LGHNA and YSLEER. The V segment lost 4 bases and the J segment 2 bases; nucleotides outside the gene matches: 7.

The V call is TRBV11-3, the J call TRBJ2-5, with 12 nucleotides matching TRBD1. Germline assignment: CDR1 SGHNT and CDR2 YENEEA. The V segment lost 5 bases and the J segment 4 bases; nucleotides outside the gene matches: 5. There are 15 residues in the CDR3. CDR3: CASSSGTGGAETQYF. The CDR3 DNA follows: TGTGCCAGCAGCAGCGGGACAGGGGGCGCAGAGACCCAGTACTTC.

The chain couples TRBV10-1 to TRBJ2-5; 7 nucleotides align to TRBD1. The CDR3 is 15 residues long. V lost 5 bases and J lost 9; bases outside the gene matches: 15. Germline CDR1 and CDR2: WNHNN and SYGVQD (reference sequence). The CDR3 sequence is CASSPNRGDQWAQYF. The CDR3 DNA reads TGCGCCAGCAGTCCTAACAGGGGAGACCAGTGGGCCCAGTACTTC.

The chain joins TRBV7-9 to TRBJ2-1; D not resolved. This CDR3 contains 12 residues. Germline CDR1 SEHNR, CDR2 FQNEAQ (reference sequence). The V end was cut by 0 bases, the J end by 10 bases, with 7 bases between. The DNA of the CDR3 is TGTGCCAGCAGCTTAGCTGCGCGGGAGCAGTTCTTC. This translates into CASSLAAREQFF.

This clone was seen a single time. The CDR3 sequence: CASSEQYEQYF. Here the CDR3 DNA reads TGTGCCAGCAGTGAACAGTACGAGCAGTACTTC. The chain links TRBV2 to TRBJ2-7; no clear D. The length of the CDR3 is 11 residues. Looked up from germline, CDR1 is SNHLY and CDR2 is FYNNEI. Trimming took 2 bases from V and 4 from J, leaving 3 bases between them.

V gene TRBV7-8 combines with J gene TRBJ2-7; 8 bases align to TRBD1. The CDR3 is 16 amino acids. Trimming cost V 1 base and J 6 bases; bases outside gene matches: 11. The germline gives CDR1 SGHVS, CDR2 FQNEAQ. The CDR3 here is CASSLGVRTGSREQYF. The CDR3 nucleotides read TGTGCCAGCAGCTTAGGGGTTCGGACAGGGAGTCGCGAGCAGTACTTC.

The chain recombines TRBV13 with TRBJ2-7; 8 bases are a match to TRBD2. Germline assignment: CDR1 PRHDT and CDR2 FYEKMQ (reference sequence). There are 15 residues in the CDR3. Trimming removed 4 bases from V and 2 bases from J; junction bases left unmatched: 7. Here the CDR3 DNA reads TGTGCCAGCAGCTGGGCGGGGGGTGCAACCTACGAGCAGTACTTC. It encodes CASSWAGGATYEQYF.

The chain links TRBV7-8 to TRBJ2-5, with TRBD2 matching 8 bases. CDR3 length: 19 amino acids. Germline-derived CDR1 and CDR2 are SGHVS and FQNEAQ. After removal of 2 bases from V and 2 bases from J, the junction contained 16 bases not matched to a gene. DNA for the CDR3: TGTGCCAGCAGCTTACTGTTCTCGATCCAGCGGGAGTGGCAAGAGACCCAGTACTTC. The encoded protein is CASSLLFSIQREWQETQYF.

CDR3: CASSLGQRAFF. As DNA, the CDR3 is TGTGCCAGCAGCTTAGGACAGAGAGCTTTCTTT. The V call is TRBV7-6, the J call TRBJ1-1, with D perhaps matching TRBD1 (5 bases). Germline lookup yields CDR1 SGHVS and CDR2 FNYEAQ. There are 11 residues in the CDR3. V was pared by 1 base and J by 10 bases, with 7 bases between.